This TCR beta chain is drawn from a study of blood T cells in healthy people across ages. General observations from the study: Strongly correlated with naive T cell percentage was TCR beta diversity. More naive CD4+ cells and higher diversity were found in long-lived than in aged donors.

Alongside a J-beta primer mix, a sample-barcoded 5' primer served in a second PCR lasting 7 to 11 cycles. Each cDNA molecule received a tag from a template-switch adaptor that had 12 random nucleotides. TCRdb recomputed calls from the 5' RACE reads with MiXCR, one row per CDR3 protein. Of roughly 800,000 distinct CDR3 sequences in the sample, over 45% were seen once. The germline CDR1 and CDR2 sequences are SNHLY and FYNNEI. With V trimmed by 6 bases and J by 0 bases, 2 bases remained unmatched. There are 14 residues in the CDR3. Every sample had a minimum of 6 million PBMCs isolated. A remark on this clonotype: Its antigen is not known.

This chain uses TRBV2 with TRBJ2-1; TRBD1 agrees at 7 bases. This receptor was taken from a man aged 30 to 39 in good health. Specimen: blood. DNA for the CDR3: TGTGCCAGCAGACAGGGGACCTCCTACAATGAGCAGTTCTTC. Its translation: CASRQGTSYNEQFF.